The clone carrying this TCR beta chain was counted at least ten times. Its antigen is unidentified. The length of the CDR3 is 15 residues. V lost 6 bases and J 4 bases, leaving 19 bases between the germline ends. The germline CDR1 and CDR2 sequences are PRHDT and FYEKMQ (reference sequence). The sample originates from a study of blood T cells in healthy people across ages. Study as a whole: Template switching recovered approximately one barcoded beta molecule for every two T cells.

The use of a sample-barcoded 5' primer and a J-beta primer mix characterized a second PCR of 7 to 11 cycles. TCRdb re-called the 5' RACE reads with MiXCR, one entry per CDR3 protein. The profile shows approximately 960,000 distinct CDR3 sequences, almost 30% of them singletons. Study-wide findings and caveats: Age advanced and TCR beta diversity per million T cells fell, roughly linearly.

Separately, the same data were catalogued under a study of T cells of mothers and their children. From that study: At a sensitivity of about 100 clones per million clonotypes, no persistent microchimeric T cell clones appeared.

The origin of this receptor is a woman aged 40 to 49 in good health. The sequenced sample was blood. V gene TRBV13 combines with J gene TRBJ2-7, with D possibly being TRBD2 (6 bases). The CDR3 spells CASSQRNPGRYEQYF. Here the CDR3 DNA reads TGTGCCAGCAGTCAGAGGAACCCGGGGAGGTACGAGCAGTACTTC.